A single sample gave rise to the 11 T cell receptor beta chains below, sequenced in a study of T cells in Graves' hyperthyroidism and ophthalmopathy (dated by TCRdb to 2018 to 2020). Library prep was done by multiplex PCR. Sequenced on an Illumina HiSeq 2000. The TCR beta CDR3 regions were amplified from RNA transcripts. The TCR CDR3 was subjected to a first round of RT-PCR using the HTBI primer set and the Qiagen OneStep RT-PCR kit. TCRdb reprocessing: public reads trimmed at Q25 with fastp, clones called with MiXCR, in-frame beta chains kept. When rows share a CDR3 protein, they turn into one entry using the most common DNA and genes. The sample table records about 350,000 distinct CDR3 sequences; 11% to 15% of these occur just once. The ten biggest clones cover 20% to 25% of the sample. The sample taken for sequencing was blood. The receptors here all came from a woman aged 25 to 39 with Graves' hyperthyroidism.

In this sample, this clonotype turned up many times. The CDR3 is CSAKGALDGYTF. DNA for the CDR3: TGCAGTGCGAAGGGGGCGCTGGATGGCTACACCTTC. The chain uses TRBV20-1 and TRBJ1-2, with 7 bases aligning to TRBD1. Germline V CDR1 and CDR2: DFQATT, SNEGSKA (reference sequence). Trimming removed 6 bases from V and 6 bases from J; junction bases left unmatched: 7. The CDR3 loop spans 12 amino acids.

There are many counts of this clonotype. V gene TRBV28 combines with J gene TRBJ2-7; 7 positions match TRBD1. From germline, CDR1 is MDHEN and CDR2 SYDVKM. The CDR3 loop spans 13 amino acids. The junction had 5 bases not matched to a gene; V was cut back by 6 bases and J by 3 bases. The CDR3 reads CASRRQGDYEQYF. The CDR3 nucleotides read TGTGCCAGCAGGAGGCAGGGGGACTACGAGCAGTACTTC.

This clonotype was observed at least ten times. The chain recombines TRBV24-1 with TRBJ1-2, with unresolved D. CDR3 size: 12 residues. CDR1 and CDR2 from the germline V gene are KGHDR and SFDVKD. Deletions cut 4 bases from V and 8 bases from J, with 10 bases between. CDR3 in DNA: TGTGCCACCAGTGACGGACTAGGGGGCTACACCTTC. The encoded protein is CATSDGLGGYTF.

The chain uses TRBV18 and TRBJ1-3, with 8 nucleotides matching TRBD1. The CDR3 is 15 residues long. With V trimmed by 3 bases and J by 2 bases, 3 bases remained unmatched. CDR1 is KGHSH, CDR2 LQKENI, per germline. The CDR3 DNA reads TGTGCCAGCTCACCGCAGGGGGCGGCTGGAAACACCATATATTTT. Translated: CASSPQGAAGNTIYF.

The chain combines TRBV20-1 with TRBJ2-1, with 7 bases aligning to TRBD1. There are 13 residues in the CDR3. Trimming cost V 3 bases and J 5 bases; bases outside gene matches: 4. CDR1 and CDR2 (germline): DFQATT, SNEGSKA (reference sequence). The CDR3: CSASDRVNNEQFF. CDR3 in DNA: TGCAGTGCTAGTGACAGGGTAAACAATGAGCAGTTCTTC.

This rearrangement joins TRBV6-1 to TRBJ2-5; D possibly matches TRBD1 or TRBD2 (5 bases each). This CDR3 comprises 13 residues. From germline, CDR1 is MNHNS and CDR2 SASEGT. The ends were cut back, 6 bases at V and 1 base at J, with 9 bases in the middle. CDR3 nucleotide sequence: TGTGCCAGCAGGGGGGTTGTCCAAGAGACCCAGTACTTC. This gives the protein CASRGVVQETQYF.

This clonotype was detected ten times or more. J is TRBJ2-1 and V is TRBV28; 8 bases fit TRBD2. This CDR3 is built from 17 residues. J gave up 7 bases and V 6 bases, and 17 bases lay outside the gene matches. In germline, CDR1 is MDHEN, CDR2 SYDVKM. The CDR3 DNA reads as TGTGCCAGCAGATGGGGCTCGGGAGGGCCTCTCAATAATGAGCAGTTCTTC. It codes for CASRWGSGGPLNNEQFF.

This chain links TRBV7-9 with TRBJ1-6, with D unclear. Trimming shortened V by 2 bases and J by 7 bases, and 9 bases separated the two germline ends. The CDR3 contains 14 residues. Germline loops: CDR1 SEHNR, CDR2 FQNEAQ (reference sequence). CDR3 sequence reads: CASSLSLGNSPLHF. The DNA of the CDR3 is TGTGCCAGCAGCTTAAGTTTAGGGAATTCACCCCTCCACTTT.

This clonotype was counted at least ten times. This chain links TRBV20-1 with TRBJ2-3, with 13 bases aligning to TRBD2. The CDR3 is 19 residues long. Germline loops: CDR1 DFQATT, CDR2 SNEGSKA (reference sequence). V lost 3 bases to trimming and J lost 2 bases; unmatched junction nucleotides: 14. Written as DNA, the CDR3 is TGCAGTGCTAGTGGGGGCGGGACTAGCGGGATTTTTACCACAGATACGCAGTATTTT. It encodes CSASGGGTSGIFTTDTQYF.

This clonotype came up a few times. The chain's CDR3 is CASSFLGIANTGELFF. CDR3 nucleotides: TGTGCCAGCAGCTTTTTGGGCATCGCGAACACCGGGGAGCTGTTTTTT. The chain recombines TRBV5-6 with TRBJ2-2, with unresolved D. The ends were cut back, 2 bases at V and 0 bases at J, with 11 bases in the middle. The V gene's germline CDR1 is SGHDT and CDR2 YYEEEE. The CDR3 consists of 16 residues.

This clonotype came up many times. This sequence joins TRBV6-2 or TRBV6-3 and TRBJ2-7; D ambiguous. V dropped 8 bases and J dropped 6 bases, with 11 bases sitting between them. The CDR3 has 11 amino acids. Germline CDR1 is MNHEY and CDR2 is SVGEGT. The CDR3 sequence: CASGTMSEQYF. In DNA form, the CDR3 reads TGTGCCAGCGGAACAATGAGCGAGCAGTACTTC.